The next 28 T cell receptor beta chains were all read from a single sample in a study of T cells in Graves' hyperthyroidism and ophthalmopathy. Amplified TCR beta CDR3 regions came from RNA transcripts. HTBI primers were the set used in a first-round RT-PCR of the TCR CDR3. TCRdb itself ran the multiplex PCR reads through MiXCR, one entry per CDR3 protein. The sample lists roughly 570,000 distinct CDR3 sequences; around 45% were seen once. Sequencing was carried out using peripheral blood or thyroid tissue (not recorded which). These receptors came from a woman aged 18 to 35 with Graves' hyperthyroidism.

This clonotype was recorded at least ten times. This sequence joins TRBV5-1 and TRBJ1-2; no firm D call. V dropped 4 bases and J dropped 3 bases, with 10 bases sitting between them. This CDR3 contains 13 residues. Germline CDR1 reads SGHRS; CDR2 reads YFSETQ. The CDR3 DNA reads TGCGCCAGCAGCGTAACACTAGACTATGGCTACACCTTC. Amino acid sequence: CASSVTLDYGYTF.

The V and J genes are TRBV19 and TRBJ1-2, with TRBD1 as a possible D gene (6 bases). Germline CDR1 reads LNHDA; CDR2 reads SQIVND (reference sequence). This CDR3 is 16 amino acids long. V lost 7 bases and J lost 1, with 19 bases in between. This CDR3 is CASNLPGANYNYGYTF. DNA of the CDR3: TGTGCCAGTAATCTCCCGGGGGCGAATTATAACTATGGCTACACCTTC.

This clonotype was counted at least ten times. V usage is TRBV5-8 and J usage is TRBJ1-5; D is undetermined. Germline loops: CDR1 SGHTS, CDR2 YDEGEE. Deletions cut 5 bases from V and 4 bases from J, with 13 bases between. This CDR3 is 14 amino acids long. CDR3 sequence (DNA): TGTGCCAGCAGAAGTATACTCGGAAATCAGCCCCAGCATTTT. It specifies CASRSILGNQPQHF.

The chain employs TRBV6-4 and TRBJ2-3; TRBD2 matches at 14 bases. The CDR3 consists of 18 residues. Germline trimming cut 6 bases from V and 5 bases from J; bases unmatched to any gene: 13. CDR1 and CDR2 (germline): MRHNA, SNTAGT. The CDR3 bases are TGTGCCAGCAGCCCAACACTCCGACTAGCGGGAGGGCGAGATACGCAGTATTTT. Encoded protein: CASSPTLRLAGGRDTQYF.

The chain couples TRBV2 to TRBJ1-5; D call uncertain. The CDR3 contains 16 residues. V lost 5 bases, J lost 2 bases, and 16 bases lay in between. The germline CDR1 and CDR2 sequences are SNHLY and FYNNEI. CDR3 loop: CASSPGRGRGNQPQHF. CDR3 sequence (DNA): TGTGCCAGCAGTCCCGGTCGGGGTAGGGGCAATCAGCCCCAGCATTTT.

In this sample, this clonotype turned up many times. The V call is TRBV6-6, the J call TRBJ1-2; 7 bases align to TRBD1. The CDR3 length is 13 residues. Germline V gives CDR1 MNHNY, CDR2 SVGAGI (reference sequence). Trimming removed 6 bases from V and 6 bases from J; junction bases left unmatched: 7. CDR3 sequence reads: CASSYDRVDGYTF. CDR3 sequence (DNA): TGTGCCAGCAGCTACGACAGGGTTGATGGCTACACCTTC.

The V call is TRBV7-6, the J call TRBJ2-5; 8 nucleotides line up with TRBD2. V was pared by 5 bases and J by 0 bases, with 11 bases of the junction left unmatched. CDR1 SGHVS and CDR2 FNYEAQ come from the germline V gene. The CDR3 is 17 amino acids. As DNA, the CDR3 is TGTGCCAGCAGCAGTGGGTTAGCGGGAACCTACCAAGAGACCCAGTACTTC. Its protein product is CASSSGLAGTYQETQYF.

This clonotype showed up just once. The chain joins TRBV20-1 to TRBJ2-5, with 13 bases lining up with TRBD2. Trimming at V came to 4 bases and at J to 5 bases, leaving 4 bases not matched to a gene. Germline loops: CDR1 DFQATT, CDR2 SNEGSKA (reference sequence). This CDR3 region has 14 residues. CDR3 amino acids: CSAIGGLAGETQYF. In DNA, the CDR3 is TGCAGTGCTATAGGGGGACTAGCGGGGGAGACCCAGTACTTC.

CDR3 region: CASSPRDNRYEQYF. The CDR3 region has the DNA TGTGCCAGCAGCCCACGGGACAACCGCTACGAGCAGTACTTC. The J gene is TRBJ2-7, the V gene TRBV7-9; D may be TRBD1 (6 bases). V lost 5 bases and J lost 3, with 14 bases in between. The CDR3 has 14 residues. Germline V gives CDR1 SEHNR, CDR2 FQNEAQ (reference sequence).

Details on this clonotype: The junction shows a germline mismatch at one end, possibly a read error. The V and J genes are TRBV13 and TRBJ2-5; D assignment may be TRBD1 or TRBD2 (6 bases each). This CDR3 is built from 15 residues. The V gene's germline CDR1 is PRHDT and CDR2 FYEKMQ (reference sequence). The CDR3 DNA sequence: TGTGCCAGCAGTTTAGGGGGGATCGGGCCAGAGACCCAGTACTTC. Translated: CASSLGGIGPETQYF.

With regard to this clonotype: A much larger clone sits a single nucleotide away, making a read error possible. This chain uses TRBV19 with TRBJ2-7; 13 bases agree with TRBD2. This CDR3 contains 15 residues. V shed 7 bases and J 7 bases; nucleotides not matched to a gene: 10. Germline V gives CDR1 LNHDA, CDR2 SQIVND (reference sequence). The CDR3 region is CASTILAGGDNEQYF. The CDR3 coding sequence is TGTGCCAGTACCATACTAGCGGGAGGGGACAATGAGCAGTACTTC.

The V call is TRBV18, the J call TRBJ1-1, with TRBD1 as a possible D gene (5 bases). CDR3 length equals 16 residues. CDR1 is KGHSH, CDR2 LQKENI, per germline. V dropped 2 bases and J dropped 2 bases, with 15 bases sitting between them. The DNA for the CDR3 is TGTGCCAGCTCACCAGGGGCCAGTCTTTTAAACACTGAAGCTTTCTTT. This gives the protein CASSPGASLLNTEAFF.

This clonotype has a count of ten or more. This chain's CDR3 is CASSVKYRGPNTEAFF. The DNA of the CDR3 is TGTGCCAGCAGCGTAAAATATAGGGGTCCGAACACTGAAGCTTTCTTT. The chain combines TRBV5-8 with TRBJ1-1; perhaps TRBD1 as D (5 bases). The CDR3 is 16 residues long. V was cut by 4 bases and J by 1 base, with 17 bases left in between. Germline V gene sequence: CDR1 SGHTS, CDR2 YDEGEE.

This clonotype was picked up many times. The chain uses TRBV12-3 or TRBV12-4 and TRBJ1-1; possibly TRBD1 for D (5 bases). V gave up 3 bases and J gave up 0 bases, with 14 bases separating them. This CDR3 is 16 amino acids long. The CDR3 spells CASSFGGGTMNTEAFF. In DNA form, the CDR3 reads TGTGCCAGCAGTTTTGGGGGAGGGACGATGAACACTGAAGCTTTCTTT.

This rearrangement joins TRBV12-3 or TRBV12-4 to TRBJ1-2, with 11 bases matching TRBD1. Trimming at V came to 5 bases and at J to 6 bases, leaving 8 bases not matched to a gene. This CDR3 contains 15 residues. The CDR3 loop reads CASSPPWTGGDGYTF. The CDR3 nucleotides are TGTGCCAGCAGTCCCCCGTGGACAGGGGGCGATGGCTACACCTTC.

This chain connects TRBV29-1 to TRBJ1-5; TRBD1 is a possible D gene (6 bases). This CDR3 comprises 14 residues. Trimming shortened V by 3 bases and J by 7 bases, and 16 bases separated the two germline ends. In germline, CDR1 is SQVTM, CDR2 ANQGSEA. The CDR3 region has the DNA TGCAGCGTTGACTCGCTAGAGGGGGGGCAGCCCCAGCATTTT. Translating gives CSVDSLEGGQPQHF.

The sample holds many counts of this clonotype. V gene TRBV24-1 combines with J gene TRBJ1-2, with 8 bases lining up with TRBD1. Germline V gene sequence: CDR1 KGHDR, CDR2 SFDVKD. There are 19 residues in the CDR3. Trimming cost V 4 bases and J 4 bases; bases outside gene matches: 19. Written as DNA, the CDR3 is TGTGCCACCAGTGACCGTAACCGGACAGGGACATCCTTTGCCTATGGCTACACCTTC. Amino acids: CATSDRNRTGTSFAYGYTF.

About this clonotype: A read error may be the cause here, since a much bigger clone is one base away. This sequence joins TRBV5-1 and TRBJ2-2; D is possibly TRBD1 or TRBD2 (5 bases each). The CDR3 sequence is 15 residues long. CDR1 is SGHRS and CDR2 is YFSETQ in the germline V gene. The V end lost 7 bases, the J end lost 5 bases, and 18 bases lay between the germline ends. Here the CDR3 DNA reads TGCGCCAGCGGGGACGTCTGGGAGAAGACCGGGGAGCTGTTTTTT. This gives the protein CASGDVWEKTGELFF.

The chain links TRBV6-6 to TRBJ1-5, with D hard to call. The CDR3 loop spans 14 amino acids. Germline V lookup: CDR1 MNHNY, CDR2 SVGAGI (reference sequence). The V end lost 6 bases, the J end lost 2 bases, and 11 bases lay between the germline ends. The CDR3, as DNA: TGTGCCAGCAGGAGGGCCCCGGGCAATCAGCCCCAGCATTTT. Amino acid sequence: CASRRAPGNQPQHF.

This clonotype was picked up many times. The gene calls are TRBV9 and TRBJ1-2; D might be TRBD1 (5 bases). Germline values: CDR1 SGDLS, CDR2 YYNGEE. CDR3 size: 15 residues. The ends were cut back, 0 bases at V and 2 bases at J, with 11 bases in the middle. The CDR3 DNA follows: TGTGCCAGCAGCGTAGATGCGGGGCCGAACTATGGCTACACCTTC. Amino acid sequence: CASSVDAGPNYGYTF.

The chain links TRBV7-8 to TRBJ2-7; TRBD1 matches 7 bases. CDR3 length equals 15 residues. Trimming at V came to 6 bases and at J to 0 bases, leaving 8 bases not matched to a gene. Per germline, CDR1 SGHVS and CDR2 FQNEAQ. The CDR3 DNA follows: TGTGCCAGCAGTCGAACCGGGACAGCCTCCTACGAGCAGTACTTC. Its protein is CASSRTGTASYEQYF. Combining the CDR3 with reference TRBV7-8 and TRBJ2-7 gives the whole variable domain GAGVSQSPRYKVAKRGQDVALRCDPISGHVSLFWYQQALGQGPEFLTYFQNEAQLDKSGLPSDRFFAERPEGSVSTLKIQRTQQEDSAVYLCASSRTGTASYEQYFGPGTRLTVT.

This clonotype was counted between two and nine times. V gene TRBV12-3 or TRBV12-4 combines with J gene TRBJ2-7; the match to TRBD1 covers 7 bases. This CDR3 comprises 13 residues. Trimming removed 4 bases from V and 4 bases from J; junction bases left unmatched: 4. CDR3 DNA: TGTGCCAGCAGTTCGACAGGGTTGTACGAGCAGTACTTC. Amino acid sequence: CASSSTGLYEQYF.

This clonotype was detected many times. The chain has TRBV20-1 and TRBJ1-2, with a weak D call TRBD1 (6 bases). The germline V gene has CDR1 DFQATT and CDR2 SNEGSKA (reference sequence). Trimming stripped 2 bases from V and 4 bases from J, with 8 bases between. The CDR3 extends over 12 amino acids. CDR3 sequence (DNA): TGCAGTGCTAGACAGGGGATCTATGGCTACACCTTC. This codes for CSARQGIYGYTF.

The V call is TRBV24-1, the J call TRBJ2-2; TRBD2 aligns across 13 bases. Trimming at V came to 4 bases and at J to 11 bases, leaving 9 bases not matched to a gene. CDR1 KGHDR and CDR2 SFDVKD come from the germline V gene. CDR3 length: 16 residues. CDR3 nucleotide sequence: TGTGCCACCAGTGACCGGACTAGCGGGAGTTTCGATGAGCTGTTTTTT. Translation: CATSDRTSGSFDELFF.

This clonotype was counted many times. CDR3 region: CASSLDPGSEAFF. CDR3 coding DNA: TGTGCCAGCAGCTTAGATCCGGGATCTGAAGCTTTCTTT. This chain links TRBV11-2 with TRBJ1-1; D gene unclear. V lost 0 bases and J lost 6, with 8 bases in between. The CDR3 extends over 13 amino acids. Germline V gives CDR1 SGHAT, CDR2 FQNNGV.

The genes are TRBV5-1 and TRBJ1-5; maybe TRBD1 (5 bases). V was cut by 3 bases and J by 11 bases, with 18 bases left in between. This CDR3 comprises 14 residues. Germline V CDR1 and CDR2: SGHRS, YFSETQ. CDR3: CASSWSGLYQSQHF. CDR3 sequence (DNA): TGCGCCAGCAGCTGGTCGGGACTATACCAGTCCCAGCATTTT.

In its sample, this clonotype was seen many times. The CDR3: CSAQQTINYGYTF. CDR3 sequence (DNA): TGCAGTGCTCAACAGACCATTAACTATGGCTACACCTTC. The chain carries TRBV20-1 and TRBJ1-2, with no clear D. This CDR3 is 13 amino acids long. The germline V gene has CDR1 DFQATT and CDR2 SNEGSKA (reference sequence). V dropped 5 bases and J dropped 1 base, with 11 bases sitting between them.

Many counts were recorded for this clonotype. The chain uses TRBV20-1 and TRBJ1-1, with D possibly TRBD1 on 6 matching bases. The CDR3 has 12 residues. Germline values: CDR1 DFQATT, CDR2 SNEGSKA (reference sequence). V was clipped by 2 bases and J by 5 bases, with 9 bases between them. The CDR3 spells CSARQGTTEAFF. Written as DNA, the CDR3 is TGCAGTGCTAGACAGGGGACGACTGAAGCTTTCTTT.